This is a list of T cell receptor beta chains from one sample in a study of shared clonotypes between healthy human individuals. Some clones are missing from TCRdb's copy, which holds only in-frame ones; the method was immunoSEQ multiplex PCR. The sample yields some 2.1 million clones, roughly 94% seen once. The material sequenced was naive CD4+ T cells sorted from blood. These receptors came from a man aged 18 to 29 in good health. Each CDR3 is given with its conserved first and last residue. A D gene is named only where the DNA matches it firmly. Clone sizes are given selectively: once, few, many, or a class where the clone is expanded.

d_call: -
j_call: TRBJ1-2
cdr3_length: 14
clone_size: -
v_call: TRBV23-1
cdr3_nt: TGCGCCAGCAGTCAATCCCTCAGGGTTCTGGGTAGGACCTTC
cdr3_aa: CASSQSLRVLGRTF

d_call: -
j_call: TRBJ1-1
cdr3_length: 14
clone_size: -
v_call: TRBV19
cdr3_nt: TGTGCCAGTGGCTCCGGGGGGCTGGGTACTGAAGCTTTCTTT
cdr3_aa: CASGSGGLGTEAFF

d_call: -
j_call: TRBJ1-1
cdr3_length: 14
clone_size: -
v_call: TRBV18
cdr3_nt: TGTGCCAGCTCACCCACAAAGAGGAACACTGAAGCTTTCTTT
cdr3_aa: CASSPTKRNTEAFF

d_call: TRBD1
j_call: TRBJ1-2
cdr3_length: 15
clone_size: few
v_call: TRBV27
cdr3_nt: TGTGCCAGCAGCATGACAGGGCCCATACCCTATGGCTACACCTTC
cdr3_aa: CASSMTGPIPYGYTF

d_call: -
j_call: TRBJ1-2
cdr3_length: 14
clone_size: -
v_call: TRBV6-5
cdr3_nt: TGTGCCAGCACCAAACCGGGACAAATCTATGGCTACACCTTC
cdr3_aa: CASTKPGQIYGYTF

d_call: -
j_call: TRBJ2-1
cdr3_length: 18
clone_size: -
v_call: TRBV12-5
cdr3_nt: TGTGCTAGTGGTTCCCGGGCTGGGTATACCATCTCCTACAATGAGCAGTTCTTC
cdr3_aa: CASGSRAGYTISYNEQFF

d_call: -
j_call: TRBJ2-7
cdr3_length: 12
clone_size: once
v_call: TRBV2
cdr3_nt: TGTGCCAGCGGGGTCAGGGAATACGAGCAGTACTTC
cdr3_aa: CASGVREYEQYF

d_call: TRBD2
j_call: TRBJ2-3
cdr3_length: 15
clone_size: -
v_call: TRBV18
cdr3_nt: TGTGCCAGCTCACCACAAGCGGGAGGGGCAGATACGCAGTATTTT
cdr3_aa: CASSPQAGGADTQYF

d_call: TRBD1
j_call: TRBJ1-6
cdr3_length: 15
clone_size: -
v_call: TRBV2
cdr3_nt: TGTGCCAGCAGTGATTTGGGCAGGGGGGATTCACCCCTCCACTTT
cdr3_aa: CASSDLGRGDSPLHF

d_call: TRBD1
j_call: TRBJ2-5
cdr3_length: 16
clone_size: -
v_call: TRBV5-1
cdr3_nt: TGCGCCAGCAGCTTGGCCCCGACAGGGGGCAGGGAGACCCAGTACTTC
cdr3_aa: CASSLAPTGGRETQYF

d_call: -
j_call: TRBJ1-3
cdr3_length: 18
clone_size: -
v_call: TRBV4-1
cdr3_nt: TGCGCCAGCAGGGAGGGACGTGAAACCCTTCAAACTAGAAACACCATATATTTT
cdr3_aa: CASREGRETLQTRNTIYF

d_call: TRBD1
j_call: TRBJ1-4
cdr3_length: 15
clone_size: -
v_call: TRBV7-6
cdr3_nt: TGTGCCAGCAGCTCGATGACAGGGGGCCAAGAAAAACTGTTTTTT
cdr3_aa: CASSSMTGGQEKLFF

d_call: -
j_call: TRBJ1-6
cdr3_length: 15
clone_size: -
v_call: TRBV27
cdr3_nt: TGTGCCAGCAGTTTAGGAGGGGCCATTGGGTCACCCCTCCACTTT
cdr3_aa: CASSLGGAIGSPLHF

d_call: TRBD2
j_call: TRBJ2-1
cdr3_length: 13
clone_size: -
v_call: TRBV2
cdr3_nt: TGTGCCGGATCTAGCGGTTTCGGGAATGAGCAGTTCTTC
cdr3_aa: CAGSSGFGNEQFF